One sample yielded the 32 T cell receptor beta chains listed below, sequenced in a study of beta chain features in type 1 diabetes. Reverse transcribing all isolated RNA meant expressed TCRB transcripts were sequenced. Libraries were prepared by immunoSEQ multiplex PCR; TCRdb keeps only in-frame clonotypes and omits some of them. This table has approximately 470,000 clones, over 25% appearing once. The material sequenced was naive CD4+ T cells from blood. These TCRs come from a young man in good health.

The chain has TRBV7-9 and TRBJ2-3; D gene unclear. The CDR3 consists of 13 residues. V was clipped by 1 base and J by 4 bases, with 6 bases between them. Germline-derived CDR1 and CDR2 are SEHNR and FQNEAQ (reference sequence). DNA for the CDR3: TGTGCCAGCAGCTTAGAATGGCCAGATACGCAGTATTTT. Translating it yields CASSLEWPDTQYF.

This chain links TRBV23-1 with TRBJ2-7; 7 nucleotides line up with TRBD1. TRBV23-1 is marked as an open reading frame, function uncertain. CDR3 length: 16 amino acids. Losses at the gene ends were 0 bases for V and 2 bases for J; bases not matched to a gene: 7. This CDR3 is CASSQSRGPSPYEQYF. CDR3 DNA: TGCGCCAGCAGTCAATCAAGGGGGCCGTCTCCCTACGAGCAGTACTTC.

The gene calls are TRBV5-1 and TRBJ2-5; 8 bases agree with TRBD2. The CDR3 contains 17 residues. V dropped 2 bases and J dropped 4; count of bases not matched to a gene: 13. CDR1 SGHRS and CDR2 YFSETQ come from the germline V gene. The CDR3 region has the DNA TGCGCCAGCAGCTTCGCGCTAGCGGGCTCGGCGCCAGAGACCCAGTACTTC. Protein: CASSFALAGSAPETQYF.

This clone was counted between two and nine times. One end of the junction fails to match germline, which may point to a read error. CDR3 sequence: CARSLSVGRGLTGELFF. The CDR3 DNA sequence: TGTGCCCGCAGTTTATCGGTCGGGAGGGGGCTCACCGGGGAGCTGTTTTTT. The rearrangement uses TRBV28 and TRBJ2-2, with D possibly being TRBD2 (8 bases). The CDR3 sequence is 17 residues long. Germline lookup yields CDR1 MDHEN and CDR2 SYDVKM. Using reference TRBV28 and TRBJ2-2 for the parts outside the CDR3, the full variable domain is DVKVTQSSRYLVKRTGEKVFLECVQDMDHENMFWYRQDPGLGLRLIYFSYDVKMKEKGDIPEGYSVSREKKERFSLILESASTNQTSMYLCARSLSVGRGLTGELFFGEGSRLTVL.

Here the CDR3 reads CASSLTGFGYTF. The CDR3 DNA follows: TGTGCCAGCAGTTTGACAGGGTTTGGCTACACCTTC. The rearrangement joins TRBV27 to TRBJ1-2; 7 bases are a match to TRBD1. The CDR3 has 12 amino acids. With 3 bases clipped from V and 7 bases from J, the junction kept 2 bases outside the gene matches. CDR1 is MNHEY, CDR2 SMNVEV, per germline (reference sequence).

Concerning this clone itself: Additional DNA sequences in this sample encode the identical CDR3. This chain connects TRBV29-1 to TRBJ2-1; D is uncertain. The CDR3 contains 14 residues. V lost 4 bases and J 0 bases, leaving 10 bases between the germline ends. CDR1 is SQVTM, CDR2 ANQGSEA, per germline. The chain's CDR3 is CSVGGSSSYNEQFF. DNA of the CDR3: TGCAGCGTTGGGGGTTCGAGCTCCTACAATGAGCAGTTCTTC.

This chain connects TRBV5-1 to TRBJ2-3, with 11 bases that match TRBD2. The CDR3 spans 15 residues. J lost 6 bases, V lost 2 bases, and 5 bases had no gene match. Germline V CDR1 and CDR2: SGHRS, YFSETQ. In DNA, the CDR3 is TGCGCCAGCAGCTTCGGGACTAGCGGACAGGATACGCAGTATTTT. Translation: CASSFGTSGQDTQYF.

The chain recombines TRBV4-1 with TRBJ1-4; weak D call: TRBD1 (5 bases). The CDR3 has 13 amino acids. With 4 bases removed from V and 3 bases from J, the gap between germline ends came to 6 bases. Germline V CDR1 and CDR2: MGHRA, YSYEKL. CDR3 sequence (DNA): TGCGCCAGCAGCCGGGGACCTAATGAAAAACTGTTTTTT. This encodes CASSRGPNEKLFF.

V gene TRBV28 combines with J gene TRBJ2-3, with D possibly TRBD2 on 6 matching bases. V was cut by 5 bases and J by 3 bases, with 21 bases left in between. Germline V gene sequence: CDR1 MDHEN, CDR2 SYDVKM. CDR3 length equals 17 residues. The CDR3 protein is CASSELARRVRTDTQYF. CDR3 nucleotides: TGTGCCAGCAGTGAACTAGCCCGCAGGGTTAGAACAGATACGCAGTATTTT.

This clone occurred a few times. The rearrangement uses TRBV7-2 and TRBJ1-1, with D possibly being TRBD1 (6 bases). The V end was cut by 8 bases, the J end by 0 bases, with 10 bases between. CDR3 length equals 13 residues. Germline CDR1 reads SGHTA; CDR2 reads FQGNSA. The CDR3 protein is CASLRGLNTEAFF. The CDR3 DNA follows: TGTGCCAGCCTCCGGGGGCTGAACACTGAAGCTTTCTTT.

This clone turned up a few times. Here the CDR3 DNA reads TGCAGCGTTGCCCCTAGGGCAGGGGGCTACGAGCAGTACTTC. Amino acid sequence: CSVAPRAGGYEQYF. The chain combines TRBV29-1 with TRBJ2-7; 7 nucleotides align to TRBD1. The CDR3 runs to 14 residues. V lost 4 bases and J lost 3; bases outside the gene matches: 9. CDR1 is SQVTM and CDR2 is ANQGSEA in the germline V gene.

V gene TRBV6-1 combines with J gene TRBJ2-1; possible D gene TRBD1, 5 bases. Per germline, CDR1 MNHNS and CDR2 SASEGT. Trimming took off 6 bases at V and 7 bases at J, with 16 bases between the two ends. This CDR3 is built from 14 residues. The CDR3 protein is CASRPSRVGNEQFF. In nucleotides, the CDR3 is TGTGCCAGCAGACCCTCCAGGGTGGGAAATGAGCAGTTCTTC.

This clone was observed a few times. This rearrangement joins TRBV6-1 to TRBJ2-1; D is possibly TRBD2 (5 bases). The CDR3 contains 11 residues. Per the germline V gene, CDR1 is MNHNS and CDR2 is SASEGT. The germline V and J ends were trimmed by 5 bases and 7 bases, with 6 bases remaining between them. Here the CDR3 reads CASSQRNEQFF. The CDR3 DNA is TGTGCCAGCAGTCAGCGGAATGAGCAGTTCTTC.

The chain employs TRBV7-2 and TRBJ2-1; the D is unclear. V was shortened by 5 bases and J by 0 bases, with 8 bases between the two germline ends. The CDR3 consists of 14 residues. Germline CDR1 SGHTA, CDR2 FQGNSA. CDR3 loop: CASSPAVSYNEQFF. The CDR3 nucleotides read TGTGCCAGCAGCCCCGCTGTCTCCTACAATGAGCAGTTCTTC. The whole variable domain, filled in from reference TRBV7-2 and TRBJ2-1, reads GAGVSQSPSNKVTEKGKDVELRCDPISGHTALYWYRQSLGQGLEFLIYFQGNSAPDKSGLPSDRFSAERTGGSVSTLTIQRTQQEDSAVYLCASSPAVSYNEQFFGPGTRLTVL.

The chain carries TRBV5-6 and TRBJ2-5, with D perhaps matching TRBD2 (6 bases). The CDR3 loop spans 17 amino acids. V lost 2 bases to trimming and J lost 2 bases, with 19 bases between them. Germline loops: CDR1 SGHDT, CDR2 YYEEEE. The CDR3 region has the DNA TGTGCCAGCAGCTTACGCGGGCGGGACTTGTGGCAAGAGACCCAGTACTTC. Its protein is CASSLRGRDLWQETQYF.

The chain employs TRBV27 and TRBJ2-5; the match to TRBD2 covers 9 bases. The V gene's germline CDR1 is MNHEY and CDR2 SMNVEV (reference sequence). With V trimmed by 8 bases and J by 4 bases, 5 bases remained unmatched. The CDR3 consists of 13 residues. The CDR3: CASGRAGGETQYF. The CDR3 nucleotides read TGTGCCAGCGGTCGAGCGGGGGGAGAGACCCAGTACTTC.

This clone was detected a few times. The chain links TRBV30 to TRBJ1-1; TRBD1 is a possible D gene (6 bases). The CDR3 has 15 residues. Per the germline V gene, CDR1 is GTSNPN and CDR2 is SVGIG (reference sequence). The V and J ends lost 0 bases and 5 bases respectively, with 16 bases between them. The CDR3 DNA follows: TGTGCCTGGAGTGTACCCGGGACATATAGGACTGAAGCTTTCTTT. Residues: CAWSVPGTYRTEAFF.

V usage is TRBV29-1 and J usage is TRBJ2-3; D remains ambiguous. Trimming took 0 bases from V and 2 from J, leaving 6 bases between them. The CDR3 has 13 residues. Germline CDR1 reads SQVTM; CDR2 reads ANQGSEA. The CDR3 region has the DNA TGCAGCGTTGAAGATCGCATCACAGATACGCAGTATTTT. It specifies CSVEDRITDTQYF.

This sequence joins TRBV5-6 and TRBJ2-5; 8 nucleotides line up with TRBD1. In germline, CDR1 is SGHDT, CDR2 YYEEEE. The CDR3 totals 14 residues. J lost 5 bases, V lost 5 bases, and 8 bases had no gene match. CDR3 sequence: CASRADRVGETQYF. CDR3 nucleotide sequence: TGTGCCAGCAGGGCGGACAGGGTGGGTGAGACCCAGTACTTC.

The chain joins TRBV18 to TRBJ2-1, with D unresolved. Germline V gene sequence: CDR1 KGHSH, CDR2 LQKENI. The CDR3 consists of 17 residues. V gave up 1 base and J gave up 0 bases, with 13 bases separating them. The DNA of the CDR3 is TGTGCCAGCTCACCACGGCCGGAGCCCAGCTCCTACAATGAGCAGTTCTTC. Amino acids: CASSPRPEPSSYNEQFF.

This clone was detected only a few times. This chain uses TRBV5-4 with TRBJ2-1; 10 bases are shared with TRBD2. Germline V gives CDR1 SGHNT, CDR2 YYREEE (reference sequence). CDR3 length equals 14 residues. Unmatched junction bases numbered 5, after V lost 3 bases and J lost 8 bases. The CDR3 region is CASSSPSGSDEQFF. As DNA, the CDR3 is TGTGCCAGCAGCTCCCCTAGCGGGAGCGATGAGCAGTTCTTC.

The rearrangement links TRBV5-1 to TRBJ2-7; 9 bases agree with TRBD2. The V gene's germline CDR1 is SGHRS and CDR2 YFSETQ. V lost 4 bases, J lost 2 bases, and 16 bases stayed unmatched. CDR3 length: 18 residues. The CDR3 spells CASSMGLASGTRTYEQYF. CDR3 sequence (DNA): TGCGCCAGCAGCATGGGCCTCGCTAGCGGGACTCGTACCTACGAGCAGTACTTC.

The chain couples TRBV5-1 to TRBJ2-1, with D unclear. V was clipped by 4 bases and J by 4 bases, with 18 bases between them. CDR1 and CDR2 from the germline V gene are SGHRS and YFSETQ. The CDR3 spans 16 residues. The CDR3 sequence is CASSPRPMNTYNEQFF. The CDR3 DNA reads as TGCGCCAGCAGCCCGCGGCCCATGAACACTTACAATGAGCAGTTCTTC. The variable domain in full, completed from reference TRBV5-1 and TRBJ2-1, reads KAGVTQTPRYLIKTRGQQVTLSCSPISGHRSVSWYQQTPGQGLQFLFEYFSETQRNKGNFPGRFSGRQFSNSRSEMNVSTLELGDSALYLCASSPRPMNTYNEQFFGPGTRLTVL.

This clone has only a few counts. The rearrangement links TRBV29-1 to TRBJ2-2, with D perhaps TRBD2 (6 bases). The CDR3 is made up of 16 amino acids. V was clipped by 7 bases and J by 2 bases, with 20 bases between them. Germline V gives CDR1 SQVTM, CDR2 ANQGSEA. CDR3 region: CSAAGTASSNTGELFF. CDR3 nucleotides: TGCAGCGCCGCGGGGACCGCCTCGAGTAACACCGGGGAGCTGTTTTTT.

This clone was seen only a few times. The chain joins TRBV29-1 to TRBJ2-1, with 7 bases lining up with TRBD2. The CDR3 contains 13 residues. V gave up 5 bases and J gave up 4 bases; unmatched junction bases: 5. In germline, CDR1 is SQVTM, CDR2 ANQGSEA. The CDR3: CSVRSSGYNEQFF. As DNA, the CDR3 is TGCAGCGTTCGGTCTAGCGGTTACAATGAGCAGTTCTTC.

This clone was seen more than once but under ten times. Written as DNA, the CDR3 is TGTGCCAGCAGCTTGTCCAAGGGTTACAATGAGCAGTTCTTC. Amino acid sequence: CASSLSKGYNEQFF. This chain links TRBV7-2 with TRBJ2-1; D not certain. V was clipped by 3 bases and J by 4 bases, with 10 bases between them. Germline loops: CDR1 SGHTA, CDR2 FQGNSA. This CDR3 has 14 residues. The full variable domain, with the rest looked up from reference TRBV7-2 and TRBJ2-1, is GAGVSQSPSNKVTEKGKDVELRCDPISGHTALYWYRQSLGQGLEFLIYFQGNSAPDKSGLPSDRFSAERTGGSVSTLTIQRTQQEDSAVYLCASSLSKGYNEQFFGPGTRLTVL.

This clone was counted between two and nine times. The CDR3 spells CASTYQGADTQYF. The CDR3 DNA sequence: TGTGCCAGCACCTATCAGGGGGCCGATACGCAGTATTTT. V and J are TRBV2 and TRBJ2-3, with TRBD1 matching 8 bases. The CDR3 contains 13 residues. Trimming at V came to 7 bases and at J to 6 bases, leaving 6 bases not matched to a gene. The germline gives CDR1 SNHLY, CDR2 FYNNEI.

Notes on this clone: This same CDR3 is encoded by further DNA sequences in the sample. The chain links TRBV9 to TRBJ2-5; D call uncertain. Germline V CDR1 and CDR2: SGDLS, YYNGEE. Trimming left V 0 bases short and J 5 bases short, with 8 bases between. CDR3 length: 13 amino acids. In DNA, the CDR3 is TGTGCCAGCAGCGTAGATAGAGAGGAGACCCAGTACTTC. Translation gives CASSVDREETQYF.

The V call is TRBV5-5, the J call TRBJ1-2; no definite D call. Germline CDR1 reads SGHKS; CDR2 reads YYEKEE (reference sequence). The CDR3 runs to 13 residues. Trimming pared 1 base from V and 2 bases from J, leaving 6 bases between. CDR3 DNA: TGTGCCAGCAGCTTGATGGGAAACTATGGCTACACCTTC. This gives the protein CASSLMGNYGYTF.

The rearrangement uses TRBV25-1 and TRBJ2-7; 7 bases agree with TRBD2. The J segment lost 7 bases and the V segment lost 8 bases, leaving 5 bases of the junction unmatched. CDR3 length equals 11 residues. Looked up from germline, CDR1 is MGHDK and CDR2 is SYGVNS. Written as DNA, the CDR3 is TGTGCCAGCGGGGGAGGGCAGGAGCAGTACTTC. Amino acids: CASGGGQEQYF.

This clone was observed a handful of times. The chain combines TRBV5-1 with TRBJ2-1; 7 bases are shared with TRBD2. The CDR3 runs 21 residues. The V gene's germline CDR1 is SGHRS and CDR2 YFSETQ. V lost 0 bases and J lost 8; bases outside the gene matches: 26. The CDR3, as DNA: TGCGCCAGCAGCTTGGGGGGCCTAGCGGCCCTGAGCCCCTATCCGAGAGATGAGCAGTTCTTC. Translation: CASSLGGLAALSPYPRDEQFF.

The chain joins TRBV29-1 to TRBJ2-7; D remains unclear. Trimming took 4 bases from V and 3 from J, leaving 10 bases between them. The CDR3 extends over 12 amino acids. CDR1 and CDR2 (germline): SQVTM, ANQGSEA. The CDR3 coding sequence is TGCAGCGTTGTCCTGGGGAACTACGAGCAGTACTTC. Protein product: CSVVLGNYEQYF.